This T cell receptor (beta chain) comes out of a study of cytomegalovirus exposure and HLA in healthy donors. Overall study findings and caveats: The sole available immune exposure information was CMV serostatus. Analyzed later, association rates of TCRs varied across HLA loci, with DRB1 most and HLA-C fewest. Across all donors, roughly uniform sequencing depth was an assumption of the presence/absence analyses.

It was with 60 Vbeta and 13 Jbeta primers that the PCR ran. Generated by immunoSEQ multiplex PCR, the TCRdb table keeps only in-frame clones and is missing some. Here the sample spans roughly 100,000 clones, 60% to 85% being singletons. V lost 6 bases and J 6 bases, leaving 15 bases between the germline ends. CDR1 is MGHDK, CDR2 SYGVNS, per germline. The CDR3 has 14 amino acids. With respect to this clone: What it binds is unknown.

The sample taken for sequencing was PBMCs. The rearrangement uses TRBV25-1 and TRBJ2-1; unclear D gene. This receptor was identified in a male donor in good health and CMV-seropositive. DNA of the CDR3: TGTGCCAGCAGCCGACAAGCCGCCGGCAATGAGCAGTTCTTC. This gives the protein CASSRQAAGNEQFF.